The following is a T cell receptor beta chain sequence with its context. The CDR3 is 17 amino acids. Germline CDR1 is SGHTA and CDR2 is FQGTGA. The junction had 12 bases not matched to a gene; V was cut back by 4 bases and J by 7 bases. Profiling relied on immunoSEQ multiplex PCR, and the TCRdb table lists in-frame clones only, not all of them. Here the sample spans some 49,000 clones, nearly 95% being singletons. These data originate in a study of T cells in tuberculosis. About the research overall: The T cells targeted glucose monomycolate, a mycobacterial lipid, via CD1B. This South African cohort compared adolescents with or without latent tuberculosis against adults with active tuberculosis.

Sample time point: new active TB diagnosis, blood taken before or within 7 days of starting treatment. The material was PBMCs, obtained at tuberculosis diagnosis. The sequence derives from an adult with tuberculosis. The rearrangement uses TRBV7-3 and TRBJ2-1; the match to TRBD2 covers 11 bases. This CDR3 is CASSSRTARTSGNEQFF. The CDR3 DNA is TGTGCCAGCAGCTCGAGGACAGCCCGGACTAGCGGGAATGAGCAGTTCTTC.